This T cell receptor (beta chain) was captured by sequencing in a study of T-cell memory formation after mild COVID-19. Study information: Clustering of TCRs was largely donor specific. The study's findings and limits: What remained unconfirmed was the SARS-CoV-2 specificity of second-wave clones peaking on day 37.

TCRdb reanalysed the 5' RACE reads using MiXCR and keeps one entry per CDR3 protein. The data contain about 150,000 distinct CDR3 sequences, around 15% of them singletons. After removal of 0 bases from V and 7 bases from J, the junction contained 10 bases not matched to a gene. The CDR3 consists of 16 residues. Germline V gene sequence: CDR1 DFQATT, CDR2 SNEGSKA (reference sequence). Turning to this clonotype: Its antigen is unidentified.

The rearrangement uses TRBV20-1 and TRBJ2-3, with 10 bases matching TRBD2. The TCR comes from an adult woman who had mild COVID-19 (a few samples of this study predate the infection). Cell type and time point are not known. Sequencing was performed on PBMCs or a T cell subset sorted from them (not recorded which). In nucleotides, the CDR3 is TGCAGTGCTAGAGATCCCAGCGGGAGGGCCGGGAATACGCAGTATTTT. Translation: CSARDPSGRAGNTQYF.